This TCR beta chain was obtained from a study of post-analysis software for immune sequencing data. Study conclusions and caveats: Those with multiple sclerosis, the patient group, showed significantly lower normalized Chao1 diversity than controls. Included in a set of roughly five TRBV segments more frequent in patients than controls were TRBV5-6, TRBV5-1 and TRBV20-1.

This clonotype was picked up a small number of times. Its antigen is currently unknown. An end of the junction differs from the germline gene, which may be a read error. cDNA libraries for TCR beta contained unique molecular identifiers. T cells, about 0.95 to 10 million of them, yielded approximately 530,000 cDNA molecules. TCRdb reprocessed the PCR reads with MiXCR, giving one entry per CDR3 protein. Altogether about 820,000 distinct CDR3 sequences are present, roughly 50% being singletons, with the ten largest covering about 4.5%. This CDR3 region has 14 residues. This chain links TRBV12-3 or TRBV12-4 with TRBJ1-2, with 11 bases fitting TRBD1. Specimen: blood. The sequence derives from a girl aged 5 to 17 with multiple sclerosis. The CDR3 DNA is TGTGCCAGCACCGGGACAGGGGGGCTATATGGTTACACCTTC. This translates into CASTGTGGLYGYTF.